The 27 T cell receptor beta chains reported below all come from one sample, sequenced in a study of control samples from healthy donors and cancer patients (dated by TCRdb to about 2020). Library creation used the immunoSEQ multiplex PCR assay. In TCRdb, the immuneACCESS table is reduced to in-frame sequences with V and J assigned. These tables do not hold every clone; where another copy was compared, an unresolved V gene accounts for under half, and the others remain unexplained. A total of some 110,000 clones appear in this sample, 88% of them only once. Of the sample, approximately 2.3% falls within the top ten clones. Input material: blood. The receptors were sampled from a woman aged 65 to 85 in good health.

The chain is built from TRBV7-2 and TRBJ2-7; D perhaps matches TRBD1 (6 bases). The germline V gene has CDR1 SGHTA and CDR2 FQGNSA. Trimming took off 5 bases at V and 6 bases at J, with 20 bases between the two ends. This CDR3 has 15 residues. The CDR3 DNA sequence: TGTGCCAGCAGCCAACAGAGACAGGTAAAGTTCGAGCAGTACTTC. Amino acids: CASSQQRQVKFEQYF.

Written as DNA, the CDR3 is TGTGCCAGCCGACCCAGGGTCAGGTCCTACGAGCAGTACTTC. Translation gives CASRPRVRSYEQYF. The V call is TRBV7-2, the J call TRBJ2-7; TRBD1 is a possible D gene (5 bases). Germline-derived CDR1 and CDR2 are SGHTA and FQGNSA. CDR3 length: 14 amino acids. V was clipped by 8 bases and J by 1 base, with 15 bases between them.

The chain recombines TRBV14 with TRBJ1-6, with TRBD1 as a possible D gene (5 bases). The length of the CDR3 is 14 residues. The germline CDR1 and CDR2 sequences are SGHDN and FVKESK. V was pared by 4 bases and J by 7 bases, with 11 bases between. The CDR3 DNA reads TGTGCCAGCAGCCCGGGACTCTACAATTCACCCCTCCACTTT. This gives the protein CASSPGLYNSPLHF.

The genes are TRBV10-3 and TRBJ1-4; no reliable D call. CDR1 and CDR2 from the germline V gene are ENHRY and SYGVKD. The V end was cut by 8 bases, the J end by 8 bases, with 9 bases between. The CDR3 is made up of 11 amino acids. The CDR3 DNA reads as TGTGCCATCTCAAAGGGCGAAAAACTGTTTTTT. This sequence encodes CAISKGEKLFF.

The rearrangement links TRBV10-3 to TRBJ1-4, with 10 bases matching TRBD1. The CDR3 runs to 14 residues. V shed 6 bases, J shed 7 bases, and the junction held 5 bases outside the gene matches. CDR1 is ENHRY and CDR2 is SYGVKD in the germline V gene. DNA of the CDR3: TGTGCCATCAGGGGGACAGGGGAAGGTGAAAAACTGTTTTTT. It codes for CAIRGTGEGEKLFF.

CDR3 residues: CASAVGQGSDTQYF. Written as DNA, the CDR3 is TGTGCCAGCGCGGTGGGACAGGGGTCAGATACGCAGTATTTT. The chain links TRBV11-3 to TRBJ2-3, with TRBD1 identical over 10 bases. The CDR3 consists of 14 residues. The V segment lost 8 bases and the J segment 4 bases; nucleotides outside the gene matches: 6. Germline assignment: CDR1 SGHNT and CDR2 YENEEA.

The V gene is TRBV11-2, the J gene TRBJ1-3; TRBD1 matches at 9 bases. Trimming took 5 bases from V and 3 from J; bases not matched to a gene: 11. The CDR3 is 17 amino acids. CDR1 and CDR2 (germline): SGHAT, FQNNGV. The CDR3 loop is CASSEMLTGGYGNTIYF. CDR3 nucleotides: TGTGCCAGCAGCGAGATGCTGACAGGGGGATATGGAAACACCATATATTTT. Combining the CDR3 with reference TRBV11-2 and TRBJ1-3 gives the whole variable domain EAGVAQSPRYKIIEKRQSVAFWCNPISGHATLYWYQQILGQGPKLLIQFQNNGVVDDSQLPKDRFSAERLKGVDSTLKIQPAKLEDSAVYLCASSEMLTGGYGNTIYFGEGSWLTVV.

The chain has TRBV27 and TRBJ2-7; perhaps TRBD2 as D (7 bases). V lost 8 bases, J lost 4 bases, and 18 bases lay in between. Germline loops: CDR1 MNHEY, CDR2 SMNVEV (reference sequence). The CDR3 is 14 amino acids. This CDR3 is CASWGTGGAYEQYF. The CDR3 nucleotides read TGTGCCAGCTGGGGAACTGGGGGGGCATACGAGCAGTACTTC.

This clone was counted only a few times. J is TRBJ1-1 and V is TRBV5-6; possible D gene TRBD1, 5 bases. The CDR3 length is 14 residues. Germline V CDR1 and CDR2: SGHDT, YYEEEE. V lost 4 bases to trimming and J lost 4 bases, with 14 bases between them. The CDR3 nucleotides read TGTGCCAGCAGCACCGGGAAGAGGGGCACTGAAGCTTTCTTT. It yields the protein CASSTGKRGTEAFF.

The chain is built from TRBV6-5 and TRBJ1-5, with D hard to call. V shed 1 base and J shed 5 bases, with 9 bases lying between them. The germline V gene has CDR1 MNHEY and CDR2 SVGAGI. CDR3 size: 14 residues. This CDR3 reads CASSYYRADQPQHF. The CDR3 nucleotides are TGTGCCAGCAGTTACTATCGCGCCGATCAGCCCCAGCATTTT.

V and J are TRBV9 and TRBJ2-5; 13 bases fit TRBD2. The trim removed 3 bases at V and 5 bases at J, leaving 7 bases unmatched. The CDR3 is 16 amino acids. Per the germline V gene, CDR1 is SGDLS and CDR2 is YYNGEE. Here the CDR3 DNA reads TGTGCCAGCAGCGGCACTAGCGGGGGGGCCTGGGAGACCCAGTACTTC. It translates to CASSGTSGGAWETQYF.

J is TRBJ1-5 and V is TRBV19, with TRBD1 matching 7 bases. This CDR3 is built from 19 residues. CDR1 and CDR2 from the germline V gene are LNHDA and SQIVND (reference sequence). V lost 4 bases to trimming and J lost 3 bases; unmatched junction nucleotides: 18. The CDR3 DNA reads as TGTGCCAGTAGTACCCTTCGGGGCGACAGGGCAAACTCCAATCAGCCCCAGCATTTT. It is translated as CASSTLRGDRANSNQPQHF.

The chain is built from TRBV18 and TRBJ1-1, with D unclear. The CDR3 is made up of 13 amino acids. Germline loops: CDR1 KGHSH, CDR2 LQKENI. Trimming pared 6 bases from V and 0 bases from J, leaving 8 bases between. CDR3 sequence reads: CASSEALNTEAFF. DNA for the CDR3: TGTGCCAGCTCTGAGGCCTTGAACACTGAAGCTTTCTTT.

The chain uses TRBV7-3 and TRBJ2-7; D is unclear. Trimming shortened V by 2 bases and J by 2 bases, and 22 bases separated the two germline ends. The CDR3 consists of 18 residues. The germline V gene encodes CDR1 SGHTA and CDR2 FQGTGA. CDR3 amino acids: CASSLQVFNISTPYEQYF. The DNA of the CDR3 is TGTGCCAGCAGCTTACAGGTATTTAACATTTCTACCCCCTACGAGCAGTACTTC.

This rearrangement joins TRBV12-3 or TRBV12-4 to TRBJ2-1; D might be TRBD1 or TRBD2, each matching 5 bases. CDR3 length equals 13 residues. Trimming took off 5 bases at V and 8 bases at J, with 13 bases between the two ends. The CDR3 spells CASSTGTMDEQFF. As DNA, the CDR3 is TGTGCCAGCAGTACCGGGACGATGGATGAGCAGTTCTTC.

The chain recombines TRBV7-2 with TRBJ2-7, with D maybe TRBD2 (5 bases). The CDR3 is 14 residues long. Trimming cost V 2 bases and J 6 bases, with 14 bases left between them. Germline CDR1 reads SGHTA; CDR2 reads FQGNSA. Here the CDR3 reads CASSLSRGSAEQYF. Here the CDR3 DNA reads TGTGCCAGCAGCTTAAGTCGTGGTAGCGCCGAGCAGTACTTC.

The chain joins TRBV2 to TRBJ1-5; D might be TRBD1 (6 bases). The germline gives CDR1 SNHLY, CDR2 FYNNEI. The CDR3 sequence is 14 residues long. Trimming left V 6 bases short and J 5 bases short, with 14 bases between. CDR3 region: CASSNRDTYQPQHF. CDR3 sequence (DNA): TGTGCCAGCAGCAACCGGGACACCTATCAGCCCCAGCATTTT.

This chain joins TRBV12-3 or TRBV12-4 and TRBJ2-7; TRBD1 might be the D (5 bases). The CDR3 has 13 residues. The V end was cut by 3 bases, the J end by 5 bases, with 11 bases between. The CDR3 loop reads CASSFLGRHEQYF. The CDR3 DNA is TGTGCCAGCAGTTTTCTGGGGCGCCACGAGCAGTACTTC.

The V call is TRBV3-1 (or the pseudogene TRBV3-2), the J call TRBJ2-7, with D perhaps matching TRBD1 (5 bases). Per the germline V gene, CDR1 is LGHDT and CDR2 is YNNKEL (reference sequence). V was shortened by 0 bases and J by 6 bases, with 18 bases between the two germline ends. The length of the CDR3 is 16 residues. The CDR3 DNA is TGTGCCAGCAGCCAAGATCTCGTAGGGGCGCTGGGCGAGCAGTACTTC. Its translation: CASSQDLVGALGEQYF.

This chain connects TRBV4-2 to TRBJ2-7; TRBD2 matches at 8 bases. This CDR3 has 18 residues. V gave up 0 bases and J gave up 3 bases; unmatched junction bases: 13. Germline CDR1 reads LGHNA; CDR2 reads YNFKEQ. CDR3 bases: TGTGCCAGCAGCCAAGATGTTAGCGGGGTGTCCCCTGGCTACGAGCAGTACTTC. This codes for CASSQDVSGVSPGYEQYF.

This clone was counted a few times. This chain joins TRBV5-1 and TRBJ2-6; possible D gene TRBD2, 5 bases. The CDR3 loop spans 17 amino acids. The V end was cut by 3 bases, the J end by 0 bases, with 13 bases between. Germline CDR1 reads SGHRS; CDR2 reads YFSETQ. CDR3 in DNA: TGCGCCAGCAGCTCCCGGGGTACGAGCTCTGGGGCCAACGTCCTGACTTTC. It translates to CASSSRGTSSGANVLTF.

This chain links TRBV10-3 with TRBJ1-4, with TRBD1 matching 9 bases. The V segment lost 10 bases and the J segment 6 bases; nucleotides outside the gene matches: 9. This CDR3 region has 14 residues. Germline V gives CDR1 ENHRY, CDR2 SYGVKD. The CDR3 loop is CATSWDRVDEKLFF. The CDR3 DNA follows: TGTGCCACGAGCTGGGACAGGGTGGATGAAAAACTGTTTTTT.

V gene TRBV7-8 combines with J gene TRBJ2-3; a possible D gene is TRBD2 (6 bases). Germline CDR1 reads SGHVS; CDR2 reads FQNEAQ. The CDR3 sequence is 14 residues long. Trimming removed 4 bases at V and 6 bases at J, with 14 bases between. In nucleotides, the CDR3 is TGTGCCAGCAGCTGGGCGGGGCCCCGTGATACGCAGTATTTT. Its protein is CASSWAGPRDTQYF.

The V call is TRBV7-9, the J call TRBJ2-1; 8 positions agree with TRBD2. This CDR3 has 12 residues. Germline-derived CDR1 and CDR2 are SEHNR and FQNEAQ (reference sequence). V shed 11 bases and J 8 bases; nucleotides not matched to a gene: 8. This CDR3 is CAHTAGGDEQFF. CDR3 coding DNA: TGTGCCCACACGGCGGGGGGCGATGAGCAGTTCTTC.

The rearrangement links TRBV6-5 to TRBJ2-3, with D maybe TRBD2 (6 bases). V lost 7 bases and J lost 2, with 13 bases in between. The CDR3 runs to 14 residues. Germline V CDR1 and CDR2: MNHEY, SVGAGI. The chain's CDR3 is CASNRDSYTDTQYF. CDR3 coding DNA: TGTGCCAGCAACCGGGACTCCTACACAGATACGCAGTATTTT.

The chain carries TRBV6-1 and TRBJ1-5; D unresolved. V was trimmed by 2 bases and J by 0 bases, leaving 8 bases between them. Germline assignment: CDR1 MNHNS and CDR2 SASEGT. This CDR3 has 15 residues. In DNA, the CDR3 is TGTGCCAGCAGTGAACAGGTCCTTAGCAATCAGCCCCAGCATTTT. It yields the protein CASSEQVLSNQPQHF.

The chain joins TRBV7-8 to TRBJ2-7; no definite D call. The V end was cut by 5 bases, the J end by 0 bases, with 8 bases between. Germline CDR1 and CDR2: SGHVS and FQNEAQ. The CDR3 length is 13 residues. The CDR3 DNA reads as TGTGCCAGCAGCCTTTCGCCCTCCTACGAGCAGTACTTC. Encoded protein: CASSLSPSYEQYF. Full variable domain (missing parts from reference TRBV7-8 and TRBJ2-7): GAGVSQSPRYKVAKRGQDVALRCDPISGHVSLFWYQQALGQGPEFLTYFQNEAQLDKSGLPSDRFFAERPEGSVSTLKIQRTQQEDSAVYLCASSLSPSYEQYFGPGTRLTVT.